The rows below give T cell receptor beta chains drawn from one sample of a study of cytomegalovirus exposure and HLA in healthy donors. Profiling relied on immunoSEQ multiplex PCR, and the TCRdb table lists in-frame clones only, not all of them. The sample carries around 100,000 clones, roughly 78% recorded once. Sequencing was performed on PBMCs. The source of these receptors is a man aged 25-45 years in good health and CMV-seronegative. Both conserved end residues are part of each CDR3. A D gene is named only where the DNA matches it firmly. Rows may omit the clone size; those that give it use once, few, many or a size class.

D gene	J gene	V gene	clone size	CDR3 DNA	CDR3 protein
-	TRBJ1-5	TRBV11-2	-	TGTGCCAGCAGCCGAGTGTCAGGGCGGAATCAGCCCCAGCATTTT	CASSRVSGRNQPQHF
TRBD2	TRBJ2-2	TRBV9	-	TGTGCCAGCAGCGTAGGCGCTGCGGGGGCCGGGGAGCTGTTTTTT	CASSVGAAGAGELFF
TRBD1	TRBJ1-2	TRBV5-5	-	TGTGCCAGCAGCTCCCGGACAGGGGGCGCCTATGGCTACACCTTC	CASSSRTGGAYGYTF
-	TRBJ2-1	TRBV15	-	TGTGCCACCAGCAGAGATCTAAATGAGCAGTTCTTC	CATSRDLNEQFF
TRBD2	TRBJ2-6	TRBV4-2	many	TGTGCCAGCAGCCAAGTGAATAGCGGGGGGTCTGGGGCCAACGTCCTGACTTTC	CASSQVNSGGSGANVLTF
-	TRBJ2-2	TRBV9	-	TGTGCCAGCAGCGTAGCAGGCAGGGTGGACACCGGGGAGCTGTTTTTT	CASSVAGRVDTGELFF
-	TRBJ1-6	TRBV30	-	TGTGCCTGGAGTGTACCAAACCTGAGCTCCTATAATTCACCCCTCCACTTT	CAWSVPNLSSYNSPLHF
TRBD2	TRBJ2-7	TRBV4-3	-	TGCGCCAGCAGCCTGGGACTAGCGGGGGCCTACGAGCAGTACTTC	CASSLGLAGAYEQYF
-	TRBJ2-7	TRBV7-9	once	TGTGCCAGCAGCGATCGACAGGCCTACGAGCAGTACTTC	CASSDRQAYEQYF
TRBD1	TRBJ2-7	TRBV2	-	TGTGCCATCGACGGACAGGGGAACAACGAGCAGTACTTC	CAIDGQGNNEQYF
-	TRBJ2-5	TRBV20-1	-	TGCAGTGCTGTACAAGAGACCCAGTACTTC	CSAVQETQYF
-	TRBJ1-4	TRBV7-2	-	TGTGCCAGCAGCTCCGCCGGGAAGGCTAATGAAAAACTGTTTTTT	CASSSAGKANEKLFF
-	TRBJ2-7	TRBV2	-	TGTGCCAGCAGGGATTTCGGGATTTACGAGCAGTACTTC	CASRDFGIYEQYF
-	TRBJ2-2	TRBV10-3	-	TGTGCCATCAGTGAGTCGTCCGGGATGCGCGGGGAGCTGTTTTTT	CAISESSGMRGELFF
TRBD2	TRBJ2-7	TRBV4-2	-	TGTGCCAGCAGCCAAGCAGCGGGGGGGCCTCTCTACGAGCAGTACTTC	CASSQAAGGPLYEQYF
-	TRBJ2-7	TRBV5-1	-	TGCGCCAGCAGCTTGGTGGGTGGGGGCCTCTTCTACGAGCAGTACTTC	CASSLVGGGLFYEQYF
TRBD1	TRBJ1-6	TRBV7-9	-	TGTGCCAGCAGCTTAGCGAACCCCACAGGGGGTACCTATAATTCACCCCTCCACTTT	CASSLANPTGGTYNSPLHF
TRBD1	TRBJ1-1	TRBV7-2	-	TGTGCCAGCAGCGTGGACAGGGGGGAAGAAGCTTTCTTT	CASSVDRGEEAFF
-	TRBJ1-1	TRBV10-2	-	TGCGCCAGCAGAAACCCCGGGGACACTGAAGCTTTCTTT	CASRNPGDTEAFF
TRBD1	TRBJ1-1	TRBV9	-	TGTGCCAGCAGCGCACAGGGGTGGGACACTGAAGCTTTCTTT	CASSAQGWDTEAFF
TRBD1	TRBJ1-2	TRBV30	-	TGTGCCTGGGGACCTAAGGGACAGCCCACTAACTATGGCTACACCTTC	CAWGPKGQPTNYGYTF
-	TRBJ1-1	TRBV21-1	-	TGTGCCAGCAGCAAAGTTGTGAGCACTGAAGCTTTCTTT	CASSKVVSTEAFF
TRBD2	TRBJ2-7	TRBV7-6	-	TGTGCCAGCAGCTTAGGTAGCGGGGGCTCCTACGAGCAGTACTTC	CASSLGSGGSYEQYF
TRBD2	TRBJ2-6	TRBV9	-	TGTGCCAGCAGCGTAGGGCCTCCGGGACGGGGGGCTGGGGCCAACGTCCTGACTTTC	CASSVGPPGRGAGANVLTF
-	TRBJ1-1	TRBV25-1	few	TGTGCCAGCAGTAACTCCCACCGGAGGGGTCCTGCCGGGGCTGAAGCTTTCTTT	CASSNSHRRGPAGAEAFF
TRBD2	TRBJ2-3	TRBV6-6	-	TGTGCCAGCAGTTACTCTAGGGACTACGGAGATACGCAGTATTTT	CASSYSRDYGDTQYF
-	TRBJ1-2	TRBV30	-	TGTGCCTGGAGTGTAAGTCTGCGACTCGCCCCTCGATTTACCCTTAACTATGGCTACACCTTC	CAWSVSLRLAPRFTLNYGYTF
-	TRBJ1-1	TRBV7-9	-	TGTGCCAGCAGCCAATCTCAGGGATTATTGAACACTGAAGCTTTCTTT	CASSQSQGLLNTEAFF
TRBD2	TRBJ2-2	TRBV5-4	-	TGTGCCAGCACCTCACGGGGGACTAGTGGCACCGGGGAGCTGTTTTTT	CASTSRGTSGTGELFF
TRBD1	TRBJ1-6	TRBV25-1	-	TGTGCCAGCAGACCTACCGGGACAGGGGGTTCTTCACCCCTCCACTTT	CASRPTGTGGSSPLHF
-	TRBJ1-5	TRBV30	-	TGTGCCTGGAGTACAGGGAATTTCTACCAGCCCCAGCATTTT	CAWSTGNFYQPQHF
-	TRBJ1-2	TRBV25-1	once	TGTGCCAGCAGTGAATCTCGGCAGGGGAGATATGGCTACACCTTC	CASSESRQGRYGYTF
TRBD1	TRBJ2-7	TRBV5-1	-	TGCGCCAGCAGTTCACGACAGGGGCCCTCCTACGAGCAGTACTTC	CASSSRQGPSYEQYF
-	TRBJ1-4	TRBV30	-	TGTGCCTGGAGCTATGGTGAAAAACTGTTTTTT	CAWSYGEKLFF
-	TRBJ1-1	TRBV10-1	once	TGCGCCAGCAGTGAAAGAGCGAGCACTGAAGCTTTCTTT	CASSERASTEAFF
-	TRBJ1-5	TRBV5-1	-	TGCGCCAGCAGCTTGGAGGGGTCGCTCAATCAGCCCCAGCATTTT	CASSLEGSLNQPQHF
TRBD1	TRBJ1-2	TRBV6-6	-	TGTGCCAGCACTGGACAGGGAACAATCTATGGCTACACCTTC	CASTGQGTIYGYTF
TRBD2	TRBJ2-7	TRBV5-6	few	TGTGCCAGCAGCTGGTTCGACCGGGGGGCCTACGAGCAGTACTTC	CASSWFDRGAYEQYF
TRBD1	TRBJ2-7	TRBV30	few	TGTGCCTGGGGGACAGGGGGCCCCCTGAAAACCTACGAGCAGTACTTC	CAWGTGGPLKTYEQYF
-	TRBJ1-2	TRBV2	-	TGTGCCAGCAGCTCTTATGGCTACACCTTC	CASSSYGYTF
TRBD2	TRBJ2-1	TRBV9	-	TGTGCCAGCAGCGTAGAGGTAGCGGGGGGACTTGAGCAGTTCTTC	CASSVEVAGGLEQFF
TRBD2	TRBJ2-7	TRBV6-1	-	TGTGCCAGCAGTGAAGGGGTAGCGGGAGTGGGGTCCTACGAGCAGTACTTC	CASSEGVAGVGSYEQYF
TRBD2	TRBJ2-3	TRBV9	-	TGTGCCAGCAGCCCCACGGGAAGCGGGGGGGTAACAGATACGCAGTATTTT	CASSPTGSGGVTDTQYF
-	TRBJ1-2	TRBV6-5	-	TGTGCCAGCACCGACACAGCTAACTATGGCTACACCTTC	CASTDTANYGYTF
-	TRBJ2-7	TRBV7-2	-	TGTGCCAGCAGCTTAGCGGTCCCAGGCTACGAGCAGTACTTC	CASSLAVPGYEQYF
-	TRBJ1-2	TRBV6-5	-	TGTGCCAGCAGTTCTTGGGACTCTGGCTACACCTTC	CASSSWDSGYTF
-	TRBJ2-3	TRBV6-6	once	TGTGCCAGCCGACTAGGGGCAGGGTACACAGATACGCAGTATTTT	CASRLGAGYTDTQYF
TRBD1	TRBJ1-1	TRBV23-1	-	TGCGCCAGCAGACCGCCGCCAGGGGGTGGATGCACTGAAGCTTTCTTT	CASRPPPGGGCTEAFF
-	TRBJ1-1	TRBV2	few	TGTGCCAGCAGTGAAGCACCGGAGCACACTGAAGCTTTCTTT	CASSEAPEHTEAFF
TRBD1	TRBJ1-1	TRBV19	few	TGTGCCAGTAGTACCTTTGGACAGGGTGGGACTGAAGCTTTCTTT	CASSTFGQGGTEAFF
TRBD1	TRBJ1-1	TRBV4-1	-	TGCGCCAGCAGCCAAGCCAGGGGGCGCCCCACTGAAGCTTTCTTT	CASSQARGRPTEAFF
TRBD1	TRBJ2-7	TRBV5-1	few	TGCGCCAGCAGCTTGCTGATACAGGGGGCCAACGAGCAGTACTTC	CASSLLIQGANEQYF
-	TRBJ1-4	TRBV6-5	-	TGTGCCAGCAGTTACGTCCGTGCAACTAATGAAAAACTGTTTTTT	CASSYVRATNEKLFF
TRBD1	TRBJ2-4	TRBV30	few	TGTGCCTGGAGTGAAATGACAGGGTTGACCAAAAACATTCAGTACTTC	CAWSEMTGLTKNIQYF